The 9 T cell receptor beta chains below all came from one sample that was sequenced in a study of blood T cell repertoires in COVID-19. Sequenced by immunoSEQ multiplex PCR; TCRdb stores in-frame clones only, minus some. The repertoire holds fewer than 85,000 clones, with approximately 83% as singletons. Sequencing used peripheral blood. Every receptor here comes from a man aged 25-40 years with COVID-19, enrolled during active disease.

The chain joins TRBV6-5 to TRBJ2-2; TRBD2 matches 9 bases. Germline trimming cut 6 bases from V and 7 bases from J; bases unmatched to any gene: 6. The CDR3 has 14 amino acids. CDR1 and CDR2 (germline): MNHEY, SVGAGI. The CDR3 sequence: CASRGSGSGGELFF. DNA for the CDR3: TGTGCCAGCAGGGGTAGCGGGAGCGGCGGGGAGCTGTTTTTT.

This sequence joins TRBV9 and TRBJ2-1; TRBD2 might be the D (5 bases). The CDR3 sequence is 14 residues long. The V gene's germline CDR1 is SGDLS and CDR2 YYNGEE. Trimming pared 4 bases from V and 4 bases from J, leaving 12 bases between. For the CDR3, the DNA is TGTGCCAGCAGCATCACGGGATTTTACAATGAGCAGTTCTTC. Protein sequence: CASSITGFYNEQFF.

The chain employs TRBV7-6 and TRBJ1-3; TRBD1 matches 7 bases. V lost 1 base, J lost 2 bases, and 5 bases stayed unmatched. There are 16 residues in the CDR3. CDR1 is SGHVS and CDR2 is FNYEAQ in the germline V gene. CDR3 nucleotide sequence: TGTGCCAGCAGCTTAGGCCCCCAGGGGGCTGGAAACACCATATATTTT. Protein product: CASSLGPQGAGNTIYF.

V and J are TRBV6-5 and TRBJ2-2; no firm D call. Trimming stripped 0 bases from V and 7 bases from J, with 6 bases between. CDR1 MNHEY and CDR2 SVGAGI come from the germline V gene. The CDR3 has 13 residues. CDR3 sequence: CASSYSRHGELFF. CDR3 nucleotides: TGTGCCAGCAGTTACTCGAGGCACGGGGAGCTGTTTTTT.

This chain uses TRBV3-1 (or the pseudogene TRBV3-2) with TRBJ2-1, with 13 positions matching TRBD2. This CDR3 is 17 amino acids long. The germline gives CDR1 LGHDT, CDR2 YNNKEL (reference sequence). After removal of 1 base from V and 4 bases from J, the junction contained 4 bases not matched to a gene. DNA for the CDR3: TGTGCCAGCAGCCAAGCGGGACTAGCGGGAAAATACAATGAGCAGTTCTTC. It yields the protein CASSQAGLAGKYNEQFF.

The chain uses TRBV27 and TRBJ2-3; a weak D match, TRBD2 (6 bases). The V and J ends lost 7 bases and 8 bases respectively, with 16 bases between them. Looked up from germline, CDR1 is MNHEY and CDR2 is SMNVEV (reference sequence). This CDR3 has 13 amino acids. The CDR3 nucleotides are TGTGCCAGCACGTTCCGGGGGTACGGTACGCAGTATTTT. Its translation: CASTFRGYGTQYF.

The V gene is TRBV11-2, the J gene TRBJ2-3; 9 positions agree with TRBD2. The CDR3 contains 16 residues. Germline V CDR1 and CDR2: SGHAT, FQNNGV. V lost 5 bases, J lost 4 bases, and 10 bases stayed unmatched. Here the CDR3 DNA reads TGTGCCAGCAGCGCCGGGACTAGCAGATGGGCAGATACGCAGTATTTT. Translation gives CASSAGTSRWADTQYF.

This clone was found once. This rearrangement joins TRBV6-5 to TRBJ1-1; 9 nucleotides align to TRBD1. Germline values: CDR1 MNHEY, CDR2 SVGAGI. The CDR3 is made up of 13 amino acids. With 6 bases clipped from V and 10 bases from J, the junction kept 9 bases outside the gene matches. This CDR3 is CASSAGTGMLAFF. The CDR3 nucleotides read TGTGCCAGCAGCGCCGGGACAGGGATGTTAGCTTTCTTT.

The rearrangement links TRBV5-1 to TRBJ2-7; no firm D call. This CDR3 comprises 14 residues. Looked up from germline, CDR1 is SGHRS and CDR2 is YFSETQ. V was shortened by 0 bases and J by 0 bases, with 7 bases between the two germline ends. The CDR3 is CASSLEGGSYEQYF. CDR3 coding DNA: TGCGCCAGCAGCTTGGAAGGCGGCTCCTACGAGCAGTACTTC.